Below, one T cell receptor (beta chain) is given with its context. The authors' processing: The assay estimated nucleated cells by amplifying reference gene primers. TCRdb's copy holds only in-frame clones and misses some; the assay was immunoSEQ multiplex PCR. D and trimming come from the DNA, and the V and J calls and clone size come from that table. The top ten clones hold 4.5% to 5.5% of a sample with hundreds of thousands of clones, about 82% of them seen once. The data originate from a study of blood T cell repertoires in COVID-19. Study context: Researchers got acute and convalescent COVID-19 samples from the United States, Italy and Spain.

V lost 5 bases to trimming and J lost 1 base; unmatched junction nucleotides: 7. The CDR3 sequence is 16 residues long. Germline assignment: CDR1 ENHRY and CDR2 SYGVKD. The chain carries TRBV10-3 and TRBJ1-2; 10 bases map to TRBD1. Sequencing used peripheral blood. This clonotype originated in a man in his fifties or sixties with active or convalescent COVID-19. The CDR3 nucleotides are TGTGCCATCAGTCCCGGGACAGGGGTGATTAACTATGGCTACACCTTC. Protein sequence: CAISPGTGVINYGYTF.